This T cell receptor (beta chain) appears in the sequencing data of a study of T cells in Graves' hyperthyroidism and ophthalmopathy. Using RNA transcripts as the source, TCR beta CDR3 regions were amplified. The HTBI primer set drove a first-round RT-PCR of the TCR CDR3. TCRdb re-called the multiplex PCR reads through MiXCR, storing one row per CDR3 protein. This sample has about 270,000 distinct CDR3 sequences, with approximately 23% found just once. This CDR3 spans 15 amino acids. Trimming left V 3 bases short and J 6 bases short, with 14 bases between. The germline gives CDR1 MDHEN, CDR2 SYDVKM. The study included ophthalmopathy patients with Clinical Activity Score at least 3, NOSPECS grade at least 4 and duration under 3 months. Clinical symptoms, serum thyroxine, TRAb, thyroid ultrasound and orbital computed tomography established diagnosis. This clonotype was seen repeatedly, ten times or more.

Sequencing was carried out using blood. The sequence derives from a woman aged 40 to 55 with Graves' ophthalmopathy. V and J are TRBV28 and TRBJ2-2; perhaps TRBD2 as D (6 bases). The CDR3 is CASSFRLVGAGELFF. DNA of the CDR3: TGTGCCAGCAGTTTTCGACTAGTGGGCGCCGGGGAGCTGTTTTTT.